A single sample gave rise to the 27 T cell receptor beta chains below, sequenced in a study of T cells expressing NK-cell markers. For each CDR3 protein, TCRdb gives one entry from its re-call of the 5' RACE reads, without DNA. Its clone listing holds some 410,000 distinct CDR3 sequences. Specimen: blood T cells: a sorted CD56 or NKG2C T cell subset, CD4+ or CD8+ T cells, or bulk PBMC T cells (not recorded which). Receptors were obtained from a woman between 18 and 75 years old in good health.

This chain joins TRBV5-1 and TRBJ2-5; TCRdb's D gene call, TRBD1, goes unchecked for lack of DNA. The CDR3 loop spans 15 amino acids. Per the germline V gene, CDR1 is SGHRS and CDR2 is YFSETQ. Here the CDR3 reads CASSLGGGTGETQYF.

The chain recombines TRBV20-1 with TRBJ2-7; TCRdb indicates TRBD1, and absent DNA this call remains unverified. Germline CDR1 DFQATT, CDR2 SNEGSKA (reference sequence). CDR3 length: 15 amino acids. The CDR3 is CSARGDAETQGEQYF.

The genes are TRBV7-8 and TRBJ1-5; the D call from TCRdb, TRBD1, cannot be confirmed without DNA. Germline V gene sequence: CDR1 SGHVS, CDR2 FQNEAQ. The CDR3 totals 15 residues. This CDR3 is CASSQGQLSNQPQHF.

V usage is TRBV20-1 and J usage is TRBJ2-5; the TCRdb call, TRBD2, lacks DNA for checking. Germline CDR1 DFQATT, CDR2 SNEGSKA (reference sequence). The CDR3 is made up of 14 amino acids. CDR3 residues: CSASKAGRGETQYF.

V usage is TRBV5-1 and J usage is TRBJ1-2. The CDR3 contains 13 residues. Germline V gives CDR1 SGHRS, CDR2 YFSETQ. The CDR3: CASSFDGTYGYTF. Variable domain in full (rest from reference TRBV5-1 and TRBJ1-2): KAGVTQTPRYLIKTRGQQVTLSCSPISGHRSVSWYQQTPGQGLQFLFEYFSETQRNKGNFPGRFSGRQFSNSRSEMNVSTLELGDSALYLCASSFDGTYGYTFGSGTRLTVV.

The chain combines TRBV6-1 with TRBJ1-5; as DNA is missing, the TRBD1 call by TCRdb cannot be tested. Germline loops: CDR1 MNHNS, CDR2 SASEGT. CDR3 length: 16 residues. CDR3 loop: CASSKQQGAEGQPQHF.

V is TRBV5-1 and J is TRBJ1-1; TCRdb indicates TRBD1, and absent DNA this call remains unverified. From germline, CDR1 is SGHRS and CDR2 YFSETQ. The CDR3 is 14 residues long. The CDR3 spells CASSPGHVNTEAFF.

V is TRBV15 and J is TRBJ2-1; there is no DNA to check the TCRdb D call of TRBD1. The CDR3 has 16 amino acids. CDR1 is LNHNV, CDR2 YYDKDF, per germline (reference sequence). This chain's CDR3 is CATSPLPGLGYNEQFF.

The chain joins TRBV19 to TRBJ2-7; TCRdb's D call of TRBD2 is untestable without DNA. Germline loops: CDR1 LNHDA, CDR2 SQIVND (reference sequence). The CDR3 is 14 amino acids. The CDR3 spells CASRGRGRTYEQYF.

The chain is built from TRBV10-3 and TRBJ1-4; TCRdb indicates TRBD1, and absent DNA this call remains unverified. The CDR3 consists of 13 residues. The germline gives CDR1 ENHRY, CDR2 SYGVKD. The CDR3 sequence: CAISEGAQEKLFF.

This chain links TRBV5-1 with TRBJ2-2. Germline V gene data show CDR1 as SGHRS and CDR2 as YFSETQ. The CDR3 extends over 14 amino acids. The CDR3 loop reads CASSWGVNTGELFF.

CDR3 region: CASSLARDRGLHHTNYGYTF. The chain joins TRBV5-6 to TRBJ1-2; checking the TCRdb D call of TRBD1 is not possible without DNA. Looked up from germline, CDR1 is SGHDT and CDR2 is YYEEEE. The CDR3 spans 20 residues.

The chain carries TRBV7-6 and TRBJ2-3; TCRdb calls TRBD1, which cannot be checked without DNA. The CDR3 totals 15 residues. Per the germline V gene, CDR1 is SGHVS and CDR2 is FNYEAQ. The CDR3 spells CASSYGTPLTDTQYF. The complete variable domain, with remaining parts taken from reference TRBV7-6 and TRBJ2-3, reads GAGVSQSPRYKVTKRGQDVALRCDPISGHVSLYWYRQALGQGPEFLTYFNYEAQQDKSGLPNDRFSAERPEGSISTLTIQRTEQRDSAMYRCASSYGTPLTDTQYFGPGTRLTVL.

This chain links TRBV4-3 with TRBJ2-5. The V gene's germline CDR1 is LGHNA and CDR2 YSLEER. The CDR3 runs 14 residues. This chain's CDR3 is CASSQSRFSETQYF.

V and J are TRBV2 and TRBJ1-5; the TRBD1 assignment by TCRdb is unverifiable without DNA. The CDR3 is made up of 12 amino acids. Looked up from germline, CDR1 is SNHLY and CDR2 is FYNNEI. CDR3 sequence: CASSTGGKPQHF.

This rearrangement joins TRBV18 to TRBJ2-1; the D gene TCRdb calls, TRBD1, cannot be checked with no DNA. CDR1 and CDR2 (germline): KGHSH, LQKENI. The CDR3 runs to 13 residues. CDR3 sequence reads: CASSPIEGGEQFF.

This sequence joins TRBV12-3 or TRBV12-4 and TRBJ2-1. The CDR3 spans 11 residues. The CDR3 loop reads CASSYLEIRFF.

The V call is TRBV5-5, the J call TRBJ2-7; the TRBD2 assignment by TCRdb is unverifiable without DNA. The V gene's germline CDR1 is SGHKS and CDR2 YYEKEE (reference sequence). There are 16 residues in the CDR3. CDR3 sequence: CASSLRLAGDDYEQYF.

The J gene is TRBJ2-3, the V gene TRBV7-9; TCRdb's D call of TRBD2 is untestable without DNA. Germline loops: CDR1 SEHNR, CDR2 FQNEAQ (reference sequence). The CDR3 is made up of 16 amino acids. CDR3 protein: CASSLVSSGSRDTQYF.

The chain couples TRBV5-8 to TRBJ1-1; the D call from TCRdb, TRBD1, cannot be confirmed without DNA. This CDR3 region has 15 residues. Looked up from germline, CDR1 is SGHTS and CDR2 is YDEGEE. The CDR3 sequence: CASSLAAIGGAEAFF.

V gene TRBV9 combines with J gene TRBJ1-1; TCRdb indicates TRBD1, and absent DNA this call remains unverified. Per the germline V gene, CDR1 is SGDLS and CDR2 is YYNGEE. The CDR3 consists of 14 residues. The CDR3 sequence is CASSALPQGNGAFF.

The CDR3 spells CSAPGVYGYTF. The chain uses TRBV20-1 and TRBJ1-2; TCRdb reports TRBD1, a call that lacks DNA to check it against. The CDR3 runs to 11 residues. From germline, CDR1 is DFQATT and CDR2 SNEGSKA (reference sequence).

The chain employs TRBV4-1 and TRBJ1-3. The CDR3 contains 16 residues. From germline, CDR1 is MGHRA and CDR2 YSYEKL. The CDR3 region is CASSLRGGGSGNTIYF.

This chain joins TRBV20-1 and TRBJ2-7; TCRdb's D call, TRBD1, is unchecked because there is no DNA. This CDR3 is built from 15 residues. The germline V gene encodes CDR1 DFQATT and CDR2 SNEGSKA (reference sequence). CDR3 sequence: CSARSGTLSSYEQYF.

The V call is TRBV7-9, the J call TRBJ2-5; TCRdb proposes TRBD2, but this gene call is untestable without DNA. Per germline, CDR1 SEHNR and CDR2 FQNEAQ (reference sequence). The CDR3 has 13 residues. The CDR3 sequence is CASTISSLETQYF. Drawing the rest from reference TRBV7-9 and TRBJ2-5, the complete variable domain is DTGVSQNPRHKITKRGQNVTFRCDPISEHNRLYWYRQTLGQGPEFLTYFQNEAQLEKSRLLSDRFSAERPKGSFSTLEIQRTEQGDSAMYLCASTISSLETQYFGPGTRLLVL.

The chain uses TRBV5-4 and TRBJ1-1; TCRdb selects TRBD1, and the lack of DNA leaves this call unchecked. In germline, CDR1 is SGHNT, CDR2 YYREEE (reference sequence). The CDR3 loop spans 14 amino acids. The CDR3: CASSFQGGDTEAFF.

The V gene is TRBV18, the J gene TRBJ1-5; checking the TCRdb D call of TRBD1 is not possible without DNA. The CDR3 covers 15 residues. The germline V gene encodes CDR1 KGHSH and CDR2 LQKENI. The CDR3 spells CATTTGTGINQPQHF.